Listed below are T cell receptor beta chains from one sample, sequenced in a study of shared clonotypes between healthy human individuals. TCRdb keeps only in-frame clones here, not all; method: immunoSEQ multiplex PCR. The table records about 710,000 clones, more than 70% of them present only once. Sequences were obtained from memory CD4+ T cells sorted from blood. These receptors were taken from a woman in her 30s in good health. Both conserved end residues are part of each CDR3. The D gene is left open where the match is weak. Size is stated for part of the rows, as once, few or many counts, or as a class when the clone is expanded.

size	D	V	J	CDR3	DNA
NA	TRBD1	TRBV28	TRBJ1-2	CASSLDRGGGGYTF	TGTGCCAGCAGTTTGGACAGGGGAGGCGGTGGCTACACCTTC
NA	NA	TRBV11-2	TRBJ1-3	CASSSTPGNTIYF	TGTGCCAGCAGCTCAACCCCTGGAAACACCATATATTTT
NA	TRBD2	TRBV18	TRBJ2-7	CASSPREAVKYEQYF	TGTGCCAGCTCACCCCGGGAGGCTGTCAAATACGAGCAGTACTTC
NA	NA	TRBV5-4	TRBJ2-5	CASSSGTTQETQYF	TGTGCCAGCAGCTCCGGGACAACTCAGGAGACCCAGTACTTC
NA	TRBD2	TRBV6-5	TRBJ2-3	CASRLAGGSTDTQYF	TGTGCCAGCAGATTAGCGGGAGGCAGCACAGATACGCAGTATTTT
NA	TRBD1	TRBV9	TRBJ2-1	CASSVGRGSHNEQFF	TGTGCCAGCAGCGTAGGCAGGGGGTCACACAATGAGCAGTTCTTC
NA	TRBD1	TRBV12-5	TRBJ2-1	CASGLDGWGQGVNEQFF	TGTGCTAGTGGTTTGGACGGGTGGGGACAGGGCGTCAATGAGCAGTTCTTC
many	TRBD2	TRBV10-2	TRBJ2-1	CASSESLRESFF	TGCGCCAGCAGTGAGTCTCTGCGGGAGTCGTTCTTC
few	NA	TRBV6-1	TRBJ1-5	CASSVVVVLSGQPQHF	TGTGCCAGCAGTGTTGTGGTTGTTTTATCAGGTCAGCCCCAGCATTTT
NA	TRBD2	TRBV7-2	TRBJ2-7	CASSLWEGYYEQYF	TGTGCCAGCAGCTTATGGGAGGGATACTACGAGCAGTACTTC
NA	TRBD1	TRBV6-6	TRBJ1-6	CASSTGASHNSPLHF	TGTGCCAGCAGTACAGGGGCTTCCCATAATTCACCCCTCCACTTT
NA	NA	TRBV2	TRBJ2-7	CATRTPGRNYEQYF	TGTGCCACCCGAACGCCCGGGAGAAACTACGAGCAGTACTTC
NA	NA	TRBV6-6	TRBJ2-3	CASSPSTDTQYF	TGTGCCAGCAGCCCTAGCACAGATACGCAGTATTTT
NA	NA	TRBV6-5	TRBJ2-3	CASGRGGEAQYF	TGTGCCAGCGGGCGGGGTGGGGAGGCGCAGTATTTT
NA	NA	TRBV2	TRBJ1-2	CASKALGDGYTF	TGTGCCAGCAAGGCCCTGGGTGATGGCTACACCTTC
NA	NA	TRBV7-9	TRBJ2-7	CASTPRADSSYEQYF	TGTGCCAGCACCCCTAGGGCGGACAGCTCCTACGAGCAGTACTTC
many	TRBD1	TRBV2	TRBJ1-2	CASDPRTGVYGYTF	TGTGCCAGCGATCCTAGGACAGGGGTGTATGGCTACACCTTC
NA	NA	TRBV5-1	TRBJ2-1	CASSLIWREPEYNEQFF	TGCGCCAGCAGCTTGATATGGCGGGAACCCGAATACAATGAGCAGTTCTTC
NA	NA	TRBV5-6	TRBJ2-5	CASSARTDDRQKRPQYF	TGTGCCAGCAGCGCGAGGACAGACGACAGGCAGAAGAGACCCCAGTACTTC
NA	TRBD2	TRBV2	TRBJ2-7	CASAKWAGGGYEQYF	TGTGCCAGCGCCAAGTGGGCGGGAGGGGGATACGAGCAGTACTTC
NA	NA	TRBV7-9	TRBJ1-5	CASSPGGARQPQHF	TGTGCCAGCAGCCCTGGGGGGGCCCGTCAGCCCCAGCATTTT
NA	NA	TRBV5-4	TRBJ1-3	CASSAIGTSGNTIYF	TGTGCCAGCAGCGCCATTGGGACCTCTGGAAACACCATATATTTT
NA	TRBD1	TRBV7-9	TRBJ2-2	CASSPGGNTGELFF	TGTGCCAGCAGCCCAGGGGGTAACACCGGGGAGCTGTTTTTT
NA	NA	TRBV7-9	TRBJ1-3	CASSLEAGRSGNTIYF	TGTGCCAGCAGCTTAGAGGCCGGCCGCTCTGGAAACACCATATATTTT
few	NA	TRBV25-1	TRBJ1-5	CASSIGVADQPQHF	TGTGCCAGCTCTATCGGGGTTGCGGATCAGCCCCAGCATTTT
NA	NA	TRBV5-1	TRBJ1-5	CASSSSGGNQPQHF	TGCGCCAGCAGCAGCTCGGGGGGCAATCAGCCCCAGCATTTT
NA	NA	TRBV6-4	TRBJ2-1	CASSDSPQLNEQFF	TGTGCCAGCAGTGATTCTCCGCAGCTCAATGAGCAGTTCTTC
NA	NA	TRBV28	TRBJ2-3	CASSSHGITQYF	TGTGCCAGCAGTTCCCACGGAATTACGCAGTATTTT
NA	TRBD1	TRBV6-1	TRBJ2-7	CASRRDRYYEQYF	TGTGCCAGCCGGCGGGACAGGTATTACGAGCAGTACTTC
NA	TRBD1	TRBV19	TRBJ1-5	CASSFQGQGNNQPQHF	TGTGCCAGTAGTTTCCAGGGACAGGGAAACAATCAGCCCCAGCATTTT
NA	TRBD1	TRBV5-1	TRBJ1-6	CASSRTDRNSPLHF	TGCGCCAGCAGCCGTACGGACAGGAATTCACCCCTCCACTTT
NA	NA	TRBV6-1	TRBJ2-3	CASSVSGITDTQYF	TGTGCCAGCAGTGTATCCGGGATAACAGATACGCAGTATTTT
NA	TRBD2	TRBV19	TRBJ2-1	CASTNRGLAGVSYNEQFF	TGTGCCAGTACCAACCGGGGGCTAGCGGGAGTCTCCTACAATGAGCAGTTCTTC
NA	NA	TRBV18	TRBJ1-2	CASSPPGTRDYGYTF	TGTGCCAGCTCACCACCAGGAACCAGAGACTATGGCTACACCTTC
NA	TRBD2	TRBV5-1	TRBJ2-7	CASSSKTSGSYEQYF	TGCGCCAGCAGCTCAAAGACTAGCGGGAGCTACGAGCAGTACTTC
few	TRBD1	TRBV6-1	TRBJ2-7	CASLDREVSYEQYF	TGTGCCAGCTTAGACAGGGAAGTCTCCTACGAGCAGTACTTC
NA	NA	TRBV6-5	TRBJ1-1	CASSSWTTTEAFF	TGTGCCAGCAGTTCCTGGACAACCACTGAAGCTTTCTTT